This T cell receptor (beta chain) was found in a study of blood T cell repertoires in COVID-19. Germline V gene data show CDR1 as MGHDK and CDR2 as SYGVNS. V was pared by 3 bases and J by 8 bases, with 7 bases of the junction left unmatched. This CDR3 comprises 14 residues. Sequencing was performed with immunoSEQ multiplex PCR; in TCRdb, only in-frame clones are kept and a portion is missing. This sample has roughly 80,000 clones, with approximately 80% found just once. Sequencing was done on a sample of peripheral blood. The chain links TRBV25-1 to TRBJ2-1, with 7 positions matching TRBD2. The source of this sequence is a man aged 60 to 69 with active or convalescent COVID-19. The chain's CDR3 is CASSDPGTIHEQFF. CDR3 nucleotides: TGTGCCAGCAGTGATCCCGGGACTATTCATGAGCAGTTCTTC.